Listed below are T cell receptor beta chains from one sample, sequenced in a study of vaccination and CD4 T cells after COVID-19. TCRdb passed the PCR reads through MiXCR, listing each CDR3 protein once. There are 7,000 to 8,500 distinct CDR3 sequences in the sample; more than 30% occur only once, and 15% to 20% lies in the top ten. No antigen has been identified for these receptors. Sequencing was performed on CD4+ T cells from blood, cultured in vitro. These receptor sequences come from a human donor in good health. CDR3s include the opening cysteine and the closing phenylalanine or tryptophan.

TRBV6-1	TRBJ1-1	CASGGFGGNTEAFF
TRBV2	TRBJ1-5	CASSEAQGDHLPQHF
TRBV6-1	TRBJ1-5	CASSEASGWGQPQHF
TRBV19	TRBJ1-5	CASSPQRGNLQHF
TRBV7-2	TRBJ2-5	CATGPVPAQETQYF
TRBV10-3	TRBJ1-1	CAIRQGAGTEAFF
TRBV6-1	TRBJ1-3	CAIPRGGAGGNTIYF
TRBV19	TRBJ1-5	CASSIRVSHNQPQHF
TRBV7-2	TRBJ2-3	CASSLAGGAGDTQYF
TRBV7-8	TRBJ1-3	CASSLSQGPPGNTIYF
TRBV10-2	TRBJ2-7	CASSPAGEGEQYF
TRBV20-1	TRBJ2-3	CSARAGTSGSVSTDTQYF
TRBV12-3/TRBV12-4	TRBJ2-7	CASSTQKLAVRSSYEQYF
TRBV7-2	TRBJ2-7	CASSSRQSYEQYF
TRBV7-2	TRBJ1-2	CASSLVAESNYGYTF
TRBV7-2	TRBJ2-3	CASSLALGGATQYF
TRBV7-6	TRBJ2-2	CASRALGNTGELFF
TRBV6-1	TRBJ2-3	CASRRGVGADTQYF
TRBV19	TRBJ2-1	CASSGQGVDNEQFF
TRBV7-9	TRBJ2-3	CASSLDGGDTQYF
TRBV6-5	TRBJ1-1	CASSSLGTEAFF
TRBV19	TRBJ1-1	CASLQDHTEAFF
TRBV7-8	TRBJ2-3	CASSLAVLAGGPGTDTQYF
TRBV11-3	TRBJ2-3	CASSLGWSGATDTQYF
TRBV19	TRBJ1-6	CASSIVGGWNSPLHF
TRBV5-8	TRBJ1-5	CASIPTPAGDQPQHF
TRBV5-1	TRBJ2-2	CASSPRPEANTGELFF
TRBV20-1	TRBJ2-3	CSARDGLWTDTQYF
TRBV20-1	TRBJ2-5	CSADRLGVGETQYF
TRBV7-9	TRBJ1-1	CASGQGNTEAFF
TRBV5-1	TRBJ1-1	CASRQGFEGEAFF
TRBV19	TRBJ1-1	CASSIVGTKNTEAFF
TRBV5-1	TRBJ2-7	CARMKYKTSGSNEQYF
TRBV7-8	TRBJ1-1	CASQEQGQAFF
TRBV28	TRBJ1-6	CASSKRQGLHNSPLHF
TRBV7-2	TRBJ1-2	CASSSTGGIGGYTF
TRBV5-5	TRBJ2-2	CASSLDRAASTGELFF
TRBV2	TRBJ1-5	CASRLGQGFQPQHF
TRBV20-1	TRBJ1-5	CSARVAQGHQPQHF
TRBV5-1	TRBJ1-2	CASSLASGGVGKDYGYTF
TRBV19	TRBJ2-3	CATQLAGDTDTQYF
TRBV7-2	TRBJ2-7	CASSRDAFGEQYF
TRBV7-2	TRBJ2-5	CASSLTFSGGPLETQYF
TRBV2	TRBJ1-5	CASTPGPGQPQHF
TRBV20-1	TRBJ2-5	CSARTTSGVSQETQYF
TRBV12-3/TRBV12-4	TRBJ1-6	CASTARGGNNSPLHF
TRBV10-1	TRBJ2-7	CASSESVRPYEQYF